The 12 T cell receptor beta chains reported below all come from one sample, sequenced in a study of blood T cell repertoires in COVID-19. TCRdb's copy holds only in-frame clones and misses some; the assay was immunoSEQ multiplex PCR. The sample yields about 190,000 clones, 86% seen once. Sample: peripheral blood. All receptors derive from a woman in her thirties with active or convalescent COVID-19.

The genes are TRBV7-2 and TRBJ1-1; 11 nucleotides line up with TRBD1. This CDR3 comprises 14 residues. Per the germline V gene, CDR1 is SGHTA and CDR2 is FQGNSA. The junction had 3 bases not matched to a gene; V was cut back by 3 bases and J by 6 bases. In DNA, the CDR3 is TGTGCCAGCAGCTTTAGGACAGGGGGCTCTGAAGCTTTCTTT. Translating it yields CASSFRTGGSEAFF.

The CDR3 region has the DNA TGTGCCAGCAGCCGGACAGGGGGCTGGTACACTGAAGCTTTCTTT. This sequence encodes CASSRTGGWYTEAFF. V gene TRBV3-1 (or the pseudogene TRBV3-2) combines with J gene TRBJ1-1; TRBD1 matches at 11 bases. Germline CDR1 is LGHDT and CDR2 is YNNKEL (reference sequence). Trimming cost V 4 bases and J 3 bases; bases outside gene matches: 4. This CDR3 spans 15 amino acids.

The V gene is TRBV2, the J gene TRBJ1-6, with 7 bases aligning to TRBD1. Germline V gene sequence: CDR1 SNHLY, CDR2 FYNNEI. The CDR3 covers 16 residues. The V segment lost 7 bases and the J segment 0 bases; nucleotides outside the gene matches: 6. The CDR3 DNA follows: TGTGCCAGCACCAGGGACAGAAGCTCCTATAATTCACCCCTCCACTTT. Protein: CASTRDRSSYNSPLHF.

This clone has only one observation. The rearrangement joins TRBV21-1 to TRBJ2-1; no DNA check was done on the table's D call, TRBD1. TRBV21-1 is tagged as a pseudogene. The CDR3 runs 16 residues. CDR3 nucleotide sequence: TGTGCCAGCAGCAACCCCCAGGGGGCTGTAGAAATGGAGCAGTTCTTC. This encodes CASSNPQGAVEMEQFF.

The chain uses TRBV2 and TRBJ1-2; D may be TRBD1 (6 bases). Germline-derived CDR1 and CDR2 are SNHLY and FYNNEI. Trimming removed 5 bases at V and 2 bases at J, with 9 bases between. There are 13 residues in the CDR3. The CDR3 reads CASSFGQNYGYTF. CDR3 nucleotide sequence: TGTGCCAGCAGTTTTGGACAGAACTATGGCTACACCTTC.

In DNA form, the CDR3 reads TGTGCCAGCAGCTTATCGTTTCGCGGATTGAACACTGAAGCTTTCTTT. Translation gives CASSLSFRGLNTEAFF. The chain is built from TRBV5-6 and TRBJ1-1; D not resolved. Trimming stripped 2 bases from V and 0 bases from J, with 14 bases between. Germline V gene lookup returns CDR1 SGHDT and CDR2 YYEEEE. The CDR3 is 16 amino acids.

The CDR3 is CASSDSGGLGEQYF. Written as DNA, the CDR3 is TGCGCCAGCAGTGACTCGGGGGGGCTTGGCGAGCAGTACTTC. This chain joins TRBV10-2 and TRBJ2-7; 8 bases line up with TRBD2. V was pared by 3 bases and J by 6 bases, with 7 bases of the junction left unmatched. The CDR3 has 14 amino acids. Germline CDR1 and CDR2: WSHSY and SAAADI.

The chain employs TRBV19 and TRBJ1-2, with D uncertain. The CDR3 runs to 14 residues. CDR1 and CDR2 from the germline V gene are LNHDA and SQIVND (reference sequence). V was shortened by 6 bases and J by 2 bases, with 13 bases between the two germline ends. The CDR3 nucleotides read TGTGCCAGTAGCCCAAGATCGGGGAACTATGGCTACACCTTC. This sequence encodes CASSPRSGNYGYTF. Full variable domain (outside the CDR3, taken from reference TRBV19 and TRBJ1-2): DGGITQSPKYLFRKEGQNVTLSCEQNLNHDAMYWYRQDPGQGLRLIYYSQIVNDFQKGDIAEGYSVSREKKESFPLTVTSAQKNPTAFYLCASSPRSGNYGYTFGSGTRLTVV.

The chain uses TRBV5-1 and TRBJ2-3; D unresolved. Trimming removed 0 bases at V and 0 bases at J, with 5 bases between. Germline V gene lookup returns CDR1 SGHRS and CDR2 YFSETQ. This CDR3 contains 14 residues. The CDR3 region has the DNA TGCGCCAGCAGCTTGGTTCCTAGCACAGATACGCAGTATTTT. It is translated as CASSLVPSTDTQYF.

This clone appeared a few times. The rearrangement joins TRBV7-9 to TRBJ2-3, with 9 nucleotides matching TRBD2. This CDR3 has 18 amino acids. Germline V CDR1 and CDR2: SEHNR, FQNEAQ (reference sequence). With 5 bases clipped from V and 7 bases from J, the junction kept 19 bases outside the gene matches. The CDR3 DNA reads as TGTGCCAGCAGCCCTCTTGCCGGACTGAGCGGGAGGACAAATACGCAGTATTTT. Translating gives CASSPLAGLSGRTNTQYF.

The CDR3 coding sequence is TGTGCCAGCAGTTTATCAGACTATGGCTACACCTTC. It encodes CASSLSDYGYTF. The J gene is TRBJ1-2, the V gene TRBV28; D not certain. The CDR3 is 12 residues long. From germline, CDR1 is MDHEN and CDR2 SYDVKM. The V and J ends lost 1 base and 3 bases respectively, with 3 bases between them.

This chain uses TRBV3-1 (or the pseudogene TRBV3-2) with TRBJ1-2, with a weak D call TRBD1 (5 bases). The germline V and J ends were trimmed by 7 bases and 2 bases, with 8 bases remaining between them. Looked up from germline, CDR1 is LGHDT and CDR2 is YNNKEL (reference sequence). This CDR3 is 12 amino acids long. CDR3 protein: CASTQGNYGYTF. Here the CDR3 DNA reads TGTGCCAGCACTCAGGGAAACTATGGCTACACCTTC.